This T cell receptor beta chain appears in the sequencing data of a study of blood T cells in healthy people across ages. Findings and limits, study-wide: Diversity was higher, and naive CD4+ cells more numerous, in long-lived donors than in aged donors. When one million T cells were used, diversity estimates were thought to be underestimates. Possibly confounding the expanded clonotype changes was the fact that donor CMV status was unknown.

Concerning this clonotype itself: Its antigen is unidentified.

A second PCR, run for about 6 to 11 cycles, used a sample-barcoded 5' primer plus a J-beta primer mix. Researchers report that a template-switch adaptor with 12 random nucleotides tagged each cDNA molecule. One entry per CDR3 protein, called by TCRdb with MiXCR from the 5' RACE reads. The sample shows 700,000 to 800,000 distinct CDR3 sequences, around 46% of them seen only once. This CDR3 region has 13 residues. Germline V CDR1 and CDR2: SQVTM, ANQGSEA. Trimming cost V 3 bases and J 2 bases, with 11 bases left between them. The sequencing input was blood. The TCR comes from a woman aged 55-69 years in good health. V usage is TRBV29-1 and J usage is TRBJ2-7; possible D gene TRBD1, 7 bases. The CDR3: CSVEPGGPYEQYF. The CDR3 DNA reads as TGCAGCGTTGAGCCAGGGGGGCCCTACGAGCAGTACTTC.